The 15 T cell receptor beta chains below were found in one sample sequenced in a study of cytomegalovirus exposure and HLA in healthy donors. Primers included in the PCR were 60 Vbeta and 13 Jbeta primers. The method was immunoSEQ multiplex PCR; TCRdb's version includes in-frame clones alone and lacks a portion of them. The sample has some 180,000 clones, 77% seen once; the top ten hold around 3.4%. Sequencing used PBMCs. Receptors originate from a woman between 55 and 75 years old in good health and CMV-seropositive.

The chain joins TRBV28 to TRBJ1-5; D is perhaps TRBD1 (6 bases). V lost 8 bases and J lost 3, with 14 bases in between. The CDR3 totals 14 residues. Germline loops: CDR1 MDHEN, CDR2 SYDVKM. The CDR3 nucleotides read TGTGCCAGCGCCTTGACAGGAGTCAATCAGCCCCAGCATTTT. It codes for CASALTGVNQPQHF.

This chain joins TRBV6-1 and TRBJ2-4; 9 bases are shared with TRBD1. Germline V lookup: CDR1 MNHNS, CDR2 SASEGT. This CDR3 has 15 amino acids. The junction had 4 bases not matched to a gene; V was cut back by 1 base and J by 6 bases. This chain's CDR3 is CASSEGTGVGNIQYF. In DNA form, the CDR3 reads TGTGCCAGCAGTGAAGGGACAGGGGTTGGAAACATTCAGTACTTC.

The CDR3 protein is CASSLRRQGGYQYF. In nucleotides, the CDR3 is TGTGCCAGCAGTTTGAGGAGGCAGGGGGGCTACCAGTACTTC. The J gene is TRBJ2-4, the V gene TRBV27; D possibly corresponds to TRBD1 (7 bases). The CDR3 has 14 residues. V lost 3 bases, J lost 13 bases, and 19 bases lay in between. Germline V gives CDR1 MNHEY, CDR2 SMNVEV (reference sequence).

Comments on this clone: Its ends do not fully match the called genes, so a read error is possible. This CDR3 reads CASRPTGGTSFHSGANGLTF. The CDR3 bases are TGTGCCAGCAGACCAACGGGGGGAACTTCATTCCACTCTGGGGCCAACGGCCTGACTTTC. The rearrangement joins TRBV7-6 to TRBJ2-6; 7 positions agree with TRBD2. Germline CDR1 SGHVS, CDR2 FNYEAQ. The CDR3 covers 20 residues.

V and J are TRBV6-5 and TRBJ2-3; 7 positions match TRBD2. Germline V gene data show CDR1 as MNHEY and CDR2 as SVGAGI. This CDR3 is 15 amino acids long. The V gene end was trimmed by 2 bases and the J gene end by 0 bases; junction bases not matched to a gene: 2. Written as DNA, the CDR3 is TGTGCCAGCAGTTACAGCGGGGTTAGCACAGATACGCAGTATTTT. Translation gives CASSYSGVSTDTQYF.

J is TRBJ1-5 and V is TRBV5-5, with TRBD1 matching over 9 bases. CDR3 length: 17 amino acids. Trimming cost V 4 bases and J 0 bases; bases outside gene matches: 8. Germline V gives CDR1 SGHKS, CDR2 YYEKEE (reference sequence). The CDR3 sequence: CASSLRDRANSNQPQHF. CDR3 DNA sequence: TGTGCCAGCAGCCTTCGGGACAGGGCAAATAGCAATCAGCCCCAGCATTTT.

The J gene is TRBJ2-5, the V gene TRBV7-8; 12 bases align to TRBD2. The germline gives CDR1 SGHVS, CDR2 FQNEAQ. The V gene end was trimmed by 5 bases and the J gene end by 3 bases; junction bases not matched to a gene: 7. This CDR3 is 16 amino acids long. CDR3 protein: CASSPLAGGRKETQYF. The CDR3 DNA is TGTGCCAGCAGCCCCCTAGCGGGGGGGCGGAAAGAGACCCAGTACTTC.

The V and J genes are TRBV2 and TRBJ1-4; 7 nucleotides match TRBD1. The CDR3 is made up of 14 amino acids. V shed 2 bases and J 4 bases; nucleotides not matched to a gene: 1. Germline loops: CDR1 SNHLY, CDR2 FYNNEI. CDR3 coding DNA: TGTGCCAGCAGTGAAAGGGACAGTAATGAAAAACTGTTTTTT. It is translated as CASSERDSNEKLFF.

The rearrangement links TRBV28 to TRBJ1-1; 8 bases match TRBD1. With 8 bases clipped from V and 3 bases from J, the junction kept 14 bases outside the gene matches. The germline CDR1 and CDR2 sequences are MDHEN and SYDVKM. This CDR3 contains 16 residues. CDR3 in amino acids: CASQTGVLIRDTEAFF. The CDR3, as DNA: TGTGCCAGCCAGACAGGGGTGTTGATTCGGGACACTGAAGCTTTCTTT.

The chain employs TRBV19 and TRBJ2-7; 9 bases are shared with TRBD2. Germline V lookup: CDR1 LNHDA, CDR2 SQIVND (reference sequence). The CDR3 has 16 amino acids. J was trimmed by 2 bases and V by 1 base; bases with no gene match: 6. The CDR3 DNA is TGTGCCAGTAGTATAGGAGGTAGCGGGGGAACCTACGAGCAGTACTTC. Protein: CASSIGGSGGTYEQYF.

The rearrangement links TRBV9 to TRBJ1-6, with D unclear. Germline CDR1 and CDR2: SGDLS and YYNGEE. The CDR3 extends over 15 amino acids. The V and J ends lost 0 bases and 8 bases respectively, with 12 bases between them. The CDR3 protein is CASSVDGRGHSPLHF. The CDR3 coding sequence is TGTGCCAGCAGCGTAGACGGGAGAGGCCATTCACCCCTCCACTTT. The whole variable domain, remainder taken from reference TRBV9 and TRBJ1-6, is DSGVTQTPKHLITATGQRVTLRCSPRSGDLSVYWYQQSLDQGLQFLIQYYNGEERAKGNILERFSAQQFPDLHSELNLSSLELGDSALYFCASSVDGRGHSPLHFGNGTRLTVT.

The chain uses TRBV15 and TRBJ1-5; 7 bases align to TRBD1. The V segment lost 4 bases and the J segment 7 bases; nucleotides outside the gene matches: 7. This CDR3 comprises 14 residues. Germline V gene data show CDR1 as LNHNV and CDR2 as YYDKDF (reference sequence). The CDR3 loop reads CATSIDRAKQPQHF. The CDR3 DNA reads TGTGCCACCAGCATAGACAGGGCCAAACAGCCCCAGCATTTT. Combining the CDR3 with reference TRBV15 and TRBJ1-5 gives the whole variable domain DAMVIQNPRYQVTQFGKPVTLSCSQTLNHNVMYWYQQKSSQAPKLLFHYYDKDFNNEADTPDNFQSRRPNTSFCFLDIRSPGLGDTAMYLCATSIDRAKQPQHFGDGTRLSIL.

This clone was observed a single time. DNA of the CDR3: TGTGCCAGCAGTGAGGGCTTCCGCACAGATACGCAGTATTTT. Residues: CASSEGFRTDTQYF. The genes are TRBV6-1 and TRBJ2-3; D unresolved. The V end was cut by 3 bases, the J end by 1 base, with 8 bases between. The CDR3 has 14 amino acids. Germline V gives CDR1 MNHNS, CDR2 SASEGT.

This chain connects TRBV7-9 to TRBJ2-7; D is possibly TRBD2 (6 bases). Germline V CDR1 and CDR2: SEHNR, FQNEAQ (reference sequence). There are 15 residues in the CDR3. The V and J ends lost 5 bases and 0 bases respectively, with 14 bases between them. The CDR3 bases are TGTGCCAGCAGCCCCAGTAGCGGAACCTCCTACGAGCAGTACTTC. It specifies CASSPSSGTSYEQYF.

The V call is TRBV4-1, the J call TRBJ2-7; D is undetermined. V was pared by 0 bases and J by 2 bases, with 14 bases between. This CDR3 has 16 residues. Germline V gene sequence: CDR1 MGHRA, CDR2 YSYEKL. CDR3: CASSQELGEPPYEQYF. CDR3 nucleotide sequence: TGCGCCAGCAGCCAAGAACTGGGCGAACCACCCTACGAGCAGTACTTC.